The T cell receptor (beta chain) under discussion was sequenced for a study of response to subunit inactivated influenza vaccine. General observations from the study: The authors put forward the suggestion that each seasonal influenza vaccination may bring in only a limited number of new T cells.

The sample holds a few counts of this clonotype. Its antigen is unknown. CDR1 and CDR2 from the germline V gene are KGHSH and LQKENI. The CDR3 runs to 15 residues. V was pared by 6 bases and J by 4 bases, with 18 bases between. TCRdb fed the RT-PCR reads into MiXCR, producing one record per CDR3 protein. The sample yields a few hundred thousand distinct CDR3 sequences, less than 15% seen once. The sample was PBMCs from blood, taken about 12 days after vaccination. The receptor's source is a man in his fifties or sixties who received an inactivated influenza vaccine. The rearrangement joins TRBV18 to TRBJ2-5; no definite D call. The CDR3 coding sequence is TGTGCCAGCTCCCGAAACGTGGAAATGGGAGAGACCCAGTACTTC. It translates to CASSRNVEMGETQYF.